The clone carrying this TCR beta chain has a handful of counts. 5'RACE with constant-segment primers built TCRalpha and TCRbeta cDNA libraries with UMIs. From the 5' RACE reads, TCRdb called clonotypes with MiXCR, one entry per CDR3 protein. The sample has about 320,000 distinct CDR3 sequences, more than 13% seen once. This sample is drawn from a study of T-cell memory formation after mild COVID-19. The CDR3 runs 16 residues. Germline V gene sequence: CDR1 SGHTA, CDR2 FQGNSA. The V gene end was trimmed by 5 bases and the J gene end by 3 bases; junction bases not matched to a gene: 9. The receptor was isolated from a man in his late teens or twenties who had mild COVID-19 (a few samples of this study predate the infection). Cell type and time point are not known. This sequence joins TRBV7-2 and TRBJ2-2; TRBD1 matches at 7 bases. The source material was PBMCs or a T cell subset sorted from them (not recorded which). The CDR3 nucleotides are TGTGCCAGCAGCACCCATAGGGGGCGGTACACCGGGGAGCTGTTTTTT. As protein: CASSTHRGRYTGELFF.